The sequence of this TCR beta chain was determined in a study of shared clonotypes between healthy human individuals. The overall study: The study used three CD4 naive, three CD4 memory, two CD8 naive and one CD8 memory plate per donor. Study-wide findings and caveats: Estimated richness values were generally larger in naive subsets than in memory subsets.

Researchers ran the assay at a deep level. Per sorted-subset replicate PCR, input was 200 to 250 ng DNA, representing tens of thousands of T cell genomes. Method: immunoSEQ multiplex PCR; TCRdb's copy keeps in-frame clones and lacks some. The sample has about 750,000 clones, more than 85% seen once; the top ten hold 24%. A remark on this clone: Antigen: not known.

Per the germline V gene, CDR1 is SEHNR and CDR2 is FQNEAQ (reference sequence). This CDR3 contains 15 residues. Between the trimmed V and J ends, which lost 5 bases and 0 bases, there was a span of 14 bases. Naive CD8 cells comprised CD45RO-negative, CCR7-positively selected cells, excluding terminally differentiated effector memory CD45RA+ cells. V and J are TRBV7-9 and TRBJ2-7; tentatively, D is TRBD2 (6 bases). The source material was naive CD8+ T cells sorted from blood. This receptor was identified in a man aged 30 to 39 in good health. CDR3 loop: CASSPQGRSSYEQYF. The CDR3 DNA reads TGTGCCAGCAGCCCCCAAGGGAGGAGCTCCTACGAGCAGTACTTC.